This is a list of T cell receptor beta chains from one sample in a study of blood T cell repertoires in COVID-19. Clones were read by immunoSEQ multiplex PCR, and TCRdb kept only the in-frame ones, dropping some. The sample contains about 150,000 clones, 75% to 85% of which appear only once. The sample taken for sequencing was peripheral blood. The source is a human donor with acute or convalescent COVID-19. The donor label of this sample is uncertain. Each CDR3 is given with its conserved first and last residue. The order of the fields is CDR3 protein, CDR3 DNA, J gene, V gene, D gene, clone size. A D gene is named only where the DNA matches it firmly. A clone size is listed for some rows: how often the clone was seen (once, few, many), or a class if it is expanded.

CDR3: CASSPDSGGYTF; DNA: TGTGCCAGCAGTCCGGACAGTGGAGGCTACACCTTC; J: TRBJ1-2; V: TRBV12-3/TRBV12-4; D: NA; size: NA
CDR3: CASRPQGNEKLFF; DNA: TGTGCCAGTAGGCCGCAGGGGAATGAAAAACTGTTTTTT; J: TRBJ1-4; V: TRBV2; D: NA; size: NA
CDR3: CSASVPGRGSSGNTIYF; DNA: TGCAGTGCTAGTGTACCCGGACGGGGGAGCTCTGGAAACACCATATATTTT; J: TRBJ1-3; V: TRBV20-1; D: NA; size: NA
CDR3: CASGRDRNQPQHF; DNA: TGTGCCAGCGGCCGGGACAGGAATCAGCCCCAGCATTTT; J: TRBJ1-5; V: TRBV27; D: TRBD1; size: NA
CDR3: CASMMAEAEQYF; DNA: TGTGCCAGCATGATGGCGGAGGCCGAGCAGTACTTC; J: TRBJ2-7; V: TRBV2; D: NA; size: few
CDR3: CASSDPLAVNNEQFF; DNA: TGTGCCAGCAGCGATCCACTAGCGGTTAACAATGAGCAGTTCTTC; J: TRBJ2-1; V: TRBV9; D: TRBD2; size: few
CDR3: CASSTTQGIGDGYTF; DNA: TGCGCCAGCAGTACTACTCAGGGTATTGGGGATGGCTACACCTTC; J: TRBJ1-2; V: TRBV4-1; D: NA; size: once
CDR3: CASSTPRTGGNQPQHF; DNA: TGTGCCAGTAGTACCCCCCGGACAGGGGGCAATCAGCCCCAGCATTTT; J: TRBJ1-5; V: TRBV19; D: TRBD1; size: NA
CDR3: CASSQEGGSFSGNTIYF; DNA: TGCGCCAGCAGCCAAGAGGGAGGCAGCTTCTCTGGAAACACCATATATTTT; J: TRBJ1-3; V: TRBV4-1; D: NA; size: NA
CDR3: CASSSNGVRETQYF; DNA: TGTGCCAGCAGCTCAAACGGTGTTCGCGAGACCCAGTACTTC; J: TRBJ2-5; V: TRBV7-9; D: NA; size: many